These 12 T cell receptor beta chains share one sample of origin, sequenced in a study of Graves' ophthalmopathy and Graves' hyperthyroidism. Amplified material comprised TCR beta CDR3 regions derived from RNA transcripts. The library came from an HTBI-primed first-round RT-PCR and a second-round multiplex PCR. TCRdb reprocessed the multiplex PCR reads via MiXCR and lists one record per CDR3 protein. Of about 740,000 distinct CDR3 sequences in the sample, approximately 40% were seen once. Sequenced: peripheral blood. The receptors come from an adult man with Graves' ophthalmopathy.

Regarding this clonotype: This could be a read error, since a much larger clone is one nucleotide away. In nucleotides, the CDR3 is TGCAGTGCTAGGCAGCAGTTCGGGCAGTACTTC. This encodes CSARQQFGQYF. This chain connects TRBV20-1 to TRBJ2-7; D uncertain. Germline assignment: CDR1 DFQATT and CDR2 SNEGSKA (reference sequence). This CDR3 is 11 amino acids long. Trimming took off 3 bases at V and 9 bases at J, with 12 bases between the two ends.

The chain links TRBV9 to TRBJ1-6, with D perhaps matching TRBD1 (6 bases). Germline V gene sequence: CDR1 SGDLS, CDR2 YYNGEE. Trimming took off 2 bases at V and 5 bases at J, with 14 bases between the two ends. This CDR3 region has 16 residues. This CDR3 is CASSVTGLADNSPLHF. CDR3 sequence (DNA): TGTGCCAGCAGCGTTACAGGGCTCGCGGATAATTCACCCCTCCACTTT.

This chain connects TRBV24-1 to TRBJ1-5; D may be TRBD1 (6 bases). Germline CDR1 KGHDR, CDR2 SFDVKD. The V and J ends lost 6 bases and 11 bases respectively, with 13 bases between them. This CDR3 has 12 residues. The DNA of the CDR3 is TGTGCCACCAGTCGGGGGCGGGAGACCCAGCATTTT. Protein product: CATSRGRETQHF.

In this sample, this clonotype turned up many times. A read error may produce the germline difference seen at one junction end. The chain carries TRBV10-3 and TRBJ1-3, with unresolved D. CDR1 is ENHRY, CDR2 SYGVKD, per germline. The CDR3 consists of 18 residues. The CDR3 sequence is CASSEFSAAGVSGNTIYF. The CDR3 DNA follows: TGTGCCAGCAGTGAATTCAGCGCTGCGGGCGTCTCTGGAAACACCATATATTTT.

The chain joins TRBV2 to TRBJ2-7, with TRBD1 as a possible D gene (6 bases). The germline gives CDR1 SNHLY, CDR2 FYNNEI. The length of the CDR3 is 15 residues. Trimming pared 6 bases from V and 3 bases from J, leaving 18 bases between. The CDR3 protein is CASRTAGTTIYEQYF. DNA of the CDR3: TGTGCCAGCAGGACTGCCGGGACAACGATCTACGAGCAGTACTTC.

A single count supports this clonotype. This chain joins TRBV9 and TRBJ2-7; no firm D call. Germline assignment: CDR1 SGDLS and CDR2 YYNGEE. V lost 4 bases to trimming and J lost 9 bases, with 20 bases between them. The length of the CDR3 is 14 residues. Written as DNA, the CDR3 is TGTGCCAGCAGCCAAGGGCACAGTTTCAACGGGCAGTACTTC. Its translation: CASSQGHSFNGQYF.

The gene calls are TRBV9 and TRBJ2-6; 8 bases fit TRBD2. CDR3 length: 16 amino acids. CDR1 and CDR2 (germline): SGDLS, YYNGEE. The J segment lost 0 bases and the V segment lost 3 bases, leaving 2 bases of the junction unmatched. CDR3 loop: CASSGSGSSGANVLTF. The CDR3 DNA reads as TGTGCCAGCAGCGGGAGCGGGAGCTCTGGGGCCAACGTCCTGACTTTC. Drawing the rest from reference TRBV9 and TRBJ2-6, the complete variable domain is DSGVTQTPKHLITATGQRVTLRCSPRSGDLSVYWYQQSLDQGLQFLIQYYNGEERAKGNILERFSAQQFPDLHSELNLSSLELGDSALYFCASSGSGSSGANVLTFGAGSRLTVL.

This sequence joins TRBV11-3 and TRBJ2-5; TRBD1 agrees at 10 bases. The junction had 10 bases not matched to a gene; V was cut back by 5 bases and J by 4 bases. Germline V gives CDR1 SGHNT, CDR2 YENEEA. The length of the CDR3 is 16 residues. The CDR3 sequence is CASSPGGTGEGETQYF. As DNA, the CDR3 is TGTGCCAGCAGCCCCGGGGGGACAGGGGAAGGAGAGACCCAGTACTTC.

The chain carries TRBV5-4 and TRBJ2-5; 12 bases fit TRBD2. This CDR3 is 21 amino acids long. V trimming: 4 bases; J trimming: 2 bases; junction bases outside the gene matches: 21. The V gene's germline CDR1 is SGHNT and CDR2 YYREEE (reference sequence). The CDR3 is CASSPRPTGGLGTSGQETQYF. DNA of the CDR3: TGTGCCAGCAGCCCCCGCCCTACAGGGGGCTTAGGGACTAGCGGGCAAGAGACCCAGTACTTC.

This clonotype was detected many times. This sequence joins TRBV7-9 and TRBJ1-1, with 8 bases identical to TRBD1. J lost 0 bases, V lost 5 bases, and 5 bases had no gene match. The germline gives CDR1 SEHNR, CDR2 FQNEAQ (reference sequence). This CDR3 contains 15 residues. The CDR3 DNA follows: TGTGCCAGCAGCATGACAGGGGCTATGAACACTGAAGCTTTCTTT. It yields the protein CASSMTGAMNTEAFF.

Remarks on this clonotype: At one end the junction does not follow the germline gene, possibly because of a read error. The chain joins TRBV6-2 or TRBV6-3 to TRBJ1-2; 9 positions agree with TRBD1. Per germline, CDR1 MNHEY and CDR2 SVGEGT. CDR3 length equals 15 residues. Here the CDR3 reads CASRPPGQGNYGHTF. In DNA form, the CDR3 reads TGTGCCAGCAGGCCCCCGGGACAGGGTAACTATGGCCACACCTTC.

This clonotype was seen a few times. The V gene is TRBV7-9, the J gene TRBJ2-5, with 9 bases that match TRBD1. From germline, CDR1 is SEHNR and CDR2 FQNEAQ (reference sequence). The ends lost 5 bases at V and 2 bases at J; junction bases unmatched: 3. CDR3 length: 14 amino acids. CDR3 DNA sequence: TGTGCCAGCAGCCGGGACAGGGAACAAGAGACCCAGTACTTC. It yields the protein CASSRDREQETQYF. Drawing the rest from reference TRBV7-9 and TRBJ2-5, the complete variable domain is DTGVSQNPRHKITKRGQNVTFRCDPISEHNRLYWYRQTLGQGPEFLTYFQNEAQLEKSRLLSDRFSAERPKGSFSTLEIQRTEQGDSAMYLCASSRDREQETQYFGPGTRLLVL.